These 8 T cell receptor beta chains originate from one sample sequenced in a study of blood T cell repertoires in COVID-19. Profiling relied on immunoSEQ multiplex PCR, and the TCRdb table lists in-frame clones only, not all of them. The sample shows roughly 420,000 clones, approximately 87% of them seen only once. The sequenced material came from PBMCs or T cells enriched from blood (not recorded which). All receptors come from a woman aged 30 to 39 with acute COVID-19.

The chain links TRBV19 to TRBJ1-1; 7 nucleotides match TRBD1. The germline CDR1 and CDR2 sequences are LNHDA and SQIVND (reference sequence). This CDR3 has 15 residues. With V trimmed by 4 bases and J by 2 bases, 7 bases remained unmatched. CDR3 nucleotides: TGTGCCAGTAGTAAAGGACAGGCGCCCAACACTGAAGCTTTCTTT. Amino acids: CASSKGQAPNTEAFF.

The chain is built from TRBV30 and TRBJ2-7; D unclear. Germline V gene lookup returns CDR1 GTSNPN and CDR2 SVGIG (reference sequence). The CDR3 length is 12 residues. V lost 2 bases, J lost 1 base, and 6 bases lay in between. CDR3 amino acids: CAWSQVSYEQYF. CDR3 nucleotides: TGTGCCTGGAGTCAGGTTTCCTACGAGCAGTACTTC.

The chain is built from TRBV2 and TRBJ1-2, with TRBD1 matching over 7 bases. CDR3 length equals 13 residues. Per the germline V gene, CDR1 is SNHLY and CDR2 is FYNNEI. With 8 bases clipped from V and 4 bases from J, the junction kept 7 bases outside the gene matches. The CDR3, as DNA: TGTGCCAGCTCCCCCTGGGACAGCTATGGCTACACCTTC. Translated: CASSPWDSYGYTF. Full variable domain (rest looked up from reference TRBV2 and TRBJ1-2): EPEVTQTPSHQVTQMGQEVILRCVPISNHLYFYWYRQILGQKVEFLVSFYNNEISEKSEIFDDQFSVERPDGSNFTLKIRSTKLEDSAMYFCASSPWDSYGYTFGSGTRLTVV.

The chain joins TRBV15 to TRBJ1-1; D is ambiguous. Looked up from germline, CDR1 is LNHNV and CDR2 is YYDKDF (reference sequence). Trimming removed 0 bases at V and 1 base at J, with 6 bases between. The CDR3 is 14 amino acids. The CDR3 region is CATSREQANTEAFF. CDR3 DNA: TGTGCCACCAGCAGAGAGCAGGCGAACACTGAAGCTTTCTTT.

The chain combines TRBV7-2 with TRBJ1-5; TRBD1 aligns across 10 bases. Germline V gene lookup returns CDR1 SGHTA and CDR2 FQGNSA. This CDR3 comprises 13 residues. V trimming: 4 bases; J trimming: 7 bases; junction bases outside the gene matches: 1. This CDR3 is CASSWDRGQPQHF. CDR3 sequence (DNA): TGTGCCAGCAGCTGGGACAGGGGACAGCCCCAGCATTTT.

The gene calls are TRBV4-3 and TRBJ1-2; TRBD1 is a possible D gene (5 bases). CDR1 LGHNA and CDR2 YSLEER come from the germline V gene. CDR3 size: 16 residues. Trimming pared 4 bases from V and 6 bases from J, leaving 21 bases between. CDR3 region: CASSLVVGGVEDGYTF. CDR3 nucleotides: TGCGCCAGCAGCCTCGTCGTGGGGGGGGTTGAGGATGGCTACACCTTC.

This clone showed up just once. The DNA of the CDR3 is TGCGCCAGCAGCTTGATTGCGGGGGGCTACACAGATACGCAGTATTTT. Its translation is CASSLIAGGYTDTQYF. The V gene is TRBV5-1, the J gene TRBJ2-3; 8 nucleotides match TRBD2. This CDR3 contains 16 residues. V was pared by 1 base and J by 2 bases, with 6 bases of the junction left unmatched. CDR1 and CDR2 from the germline V gene are SGHRS and YFSETQ.

The rearrangement joins TRBV5-1 to TRBJ1-6, with TRBD1 matching over 9 bases. After removal of 4 bases from V and 5 bases from J, the junction contained 4 bases not matched to a gene. The CDR3 covers 15 residues. Germline V gene sequence: CDR1 SGHRS, CDR2 YFSETQ. The CDR3 sequence is CASSQWTGDNSPLHF. As DNA, the CDR3 is TGCGCCAGCAGCCAATGGACAGGGGATAATTCACCCCTCCACTTT.